These 19 T cell receptor beta chains were all obtained from the same sample, sequenced in a study of vaccination effects on CD4 cells after COVID-19. Having been cultured for around ten days, the cells underwent CD4+ T cell isolation. Each participant received a vaccine that was either BNT162b2 or mRNA-1273, given as two doses. Their specific antigens are unknown. Only in-frame clones appear in the TCRdb table, and some are missing; sequencing was by immunoSEQ multiplex PCR. The sample has under 55,000 clones, approximately 70% seen once. Sequenced here: CD4+ T cells from PBMCs cultured without peptide, sampled after COVID-19 vaccination. The receptor source for this set is a human donor who received a COVID-19 vaccine.

The CDR3 spells CASQGTRALHFNSPLHF. CDR3 nucleotides: TGTGCCAGCCAAGGGACCCGGGCCCTCCATTTCAATTCACCCCTCCACTTT. This chain uses TRBV19 with TRBJ1-6; weak D call: TRBD1 (5 bases). This CDR3 has 17 amino acids. V lost 9 bases and J 7 bases, leaving 25 bases between the germline ends. From germline, CDR1 is LNHDA and CDR2 SQIVND (reference sequence).

The chain combines TRBV5-1 with TRBJ2-7; 10 bases are a match to TRBD2. The CDR3 is made up of 14 amino acids. Germline lookup yields CDR1 SGHRS and CDR2 YFSETQ. The junction had 2 bases not matched to a gene; V was cut back by 0 bases and J by 5 bases. CDR3 bases: TGCGCCAGCAGCTTGGCTAGCGGGAGCGACGAGCAGTACTTC. Its translation: CASSLASGSDEQYF.

This rearrangement joins TRBV6-1 to TRBJ2-1; 10 nucleotides agree with TRBD2. The CDR3 has 16 amino acids. J lost 5 bases, V lost 1 base, and 5 bases had no gene match. Germline V lookup: CDR1 MNHNS, CDR2 SASEGT. The CDR3 DNA follows: TGTGCCAGCAGTGAAGTTATCGGACTAGCGGACAATGAGCAGTTCTTC. Amino acid sequence: CASSEVIGLADNEQFF.

For the CDR3, the DNA is TGTGCCAGCTCACCAACGAGGGGACCACAGGGGGGAAACTATGGCTACACCTTC. The encoded protein is CASSPTRGPQGGNYGYTF. V gene TRBV18 combines with J gene TRBJ1-2; 8 bases line up with TRBD1. V shed 2 bases, J shed 2 bases, and the junction held 13 bases outside the gene matches. The CDR3 is 18 residues long. Germline V gene data show CDR1 as KGHSH and CDR2 as LQKENI. The whole variable domain, filled in from reference TRBV18 and TRBJ1-2, reads NAGVMQNPRHLVRRRGQEARLRCSPMKGHSHVYWYRQLPEEGLKFMVYLQKENIIDESGMPKERFSAEFPKEGPSILRIQQVVRGDSAAYFCASSPTRGPQGGNYGYTFGSGTRLTVV.

The chain combines TRBV19 with TRBJ1-1, with TRBD1 as a possible D gene (6 bases). The CDR3 is made up of 14 amino acids. Trimming shortened V by 5 bases and J by 5 bases, and 15 bases separated the two germline ends. Germline V gene data show CDR1 as LNHDA and CDR2 as SQIVND (reference sequence). The CDR3 spells CASSLGQGRTEAFF. The CDR3 DNA is TGTGCCAGTAGTCTGGGGCAGGGGCGGACTGAAGCTTTCTTT.

This clone was seen only a few times. The V call is TRBV7-2, the J call TRBJ1-2; D not resolved. Trimming took off 2 bases at V and 3 bases at J, with 7 bases between the two ends. Germline lookup yields CDR1 SGHTA and CDR2 FQGNSA. The CDR3 contains 13 residues. CDR3 DNA: TGTGCCAGCAGCTTAACCGAATACTATGGCTACACCTTC. Protein: CASSLTEYYGYTF. Supplemented by reference TRBV7-2 and TRBJ1-2, the full variable domain reads GAGVSQSPSNKVTEKGKDVELRCDPISGHTALYWYRQSLGQGLEFLIYFQGNSAPDKSGLPSDRFSAERTGGSVSTLTIQRTQQEDSAVYLCASSLTEYYGYTFGSGTRLTVV.

CDR3 bases: TGTGCCGGGGGCCCGGCGAACACCGGGGAGCTGTTTTTT. Translation gives CAGGPANTGELFF. The chain is built from TRBV7-9 and TRBJ2-2, with D perhaps matching TRBD1 (6 bases). Germline CDR1 reads SEHNR; CDR2 reads FQNEAQ (reference sequence). CDR3 size: 13 residues. Trimming removed 11 bases from V and 0 bases from J, with 10 bases in between.

This chain uses TRBV5-1 with TRBJ2-2; tentatively, D is TRBD1 (5 bases). The CDR3 runs to 13 residues. Germline CDR1 reads SGHRS; CDR2 reads YFSETQ. With 5 bases removed from V and 4 bases from J, the gap between germline ends came to 9 bases. The chain's CDR3 is CASRQDSTGELFF. CDR3 bases: TGCGCCAGCAGACAAGACAGCACCGGGGAGCTGTTTTTT. Variable domain in full (rest from reference TRBV5-1 and TRBJ2-2): KAGVTQTPRYLIKTRGQQVTLSCSPISGHRSVSWYQQTPGQGLQFLFEYFSETQRNKGNFPGRFSGRQFSNSRSEMNVSTLELGDSALYLCASRQDSTGELFFGEGSRLTVL.

The CDR3 bases are TGCGCCAGCAGTGAATGGGAGGAACACAATGAGCAGTTCTTC. Protein product: CASSEWEEHNEQFF. This sequence joins TRBV10-1 and TRBJ2-1, with D possibly being TRBD2 (6 bases). CDR3 length: 14 amino acids. V was cut by 3 bases and J by 5 bases, with 11 bases left in between. Germline assignment: CDR1 WNHNN and CDR2 SYGVQD (reference sequence).

For this clone: Other DNA sequences in the same sample also yield this CDR3. The chain uses TRBV18 and TRBJ2-1, with 14 bases fitting TRBD2. The germline gives CDR1 KGHSH, CDR2 LQKENI. The CDR3 is made up of 17 amino acids. V dropped 0 bases and J dropped 2; count of bases not matched to a gene: 0. The CDR3 coding sequence is TGTGCCAGCTCACCACCGACTAGCGGGGGGGCCTACAATGAGCAGTTCTTC. It is translated as CASSPPTSGGAYNEQFF.

The genes are TRBV11-2 and TRBJ2-7; no definite D call. The ends were cut back, 1 base at V and 6 bases at J, with 16 bases in the middle. This CDR3 region has 15 residues. Germline V CDR1 and CDR2: SGHAT, FQNNGV. CDR3 nucleotides: TGTGCCAGCAGCTTAGGGTCCGGGCCCCCAACCGAGCAGTACTTC. Its translation is CASSLGSGPPTEQYF.

In its sample, this clone was seen once. V and J are TRBV19 and TRBJ2-5, with D possibly called TRBD1 or TRBD2 (5 bases each). Per the germline V gene, CDR1 is LNHDA and CDR2 is SQIVND (reference sequence). The CDR3 sequence is 12 residues long. Trimming took 7 bases from V and 4 from J, leaving 10 bases between them. In nucleotides, the CDR3 is TGTGCCAGTAACCAGGGACGAGAGACCCAGTACTTC. Protein: CASNQGRETQYF.

This clone was seen more than once but under ten times. The genes are TRBV10-3 and TRBJ2-1; weak D call: TRBD2 (9 bases). The V gene lost 9 bases and the J gene lost 7 bases, with 22 bases spanning the gap. CDR1 is ENHRY and CDR2 is SYGVKD in the germline V gene. The CDR3 is 15 amino acids. DNA of the CDR3: TGTGCCATTCTAGCGGGACAGGTGGGATGGAATGAGCAGTTCTTC. Translated, it gives CAILAGQVGWNEQFF.

The chain has TRBV7-2 and TRBJ2-7, with TRBD2 identical over 8 bases. Trimming removed 2 bases from V and 0 bases from J; junction bases left unmatched: 6. Germline V gene sequence: CDR1 SGHTA, CDR2 FQGNSA. The CDR3 is 16 residues long. The CDR3 is CASSLNREGRSYEQYF. In nucleotides, the CDR3 is TGTGCCAGCAGCTTAAATCGGGAGGGACGCTCCTACGAGCAGTACTTC.

CDR3 in DNA: TGTGCCAGCAGTGAGAGGGGCAGTAATGAAAAACTGTTTTTT. Amino acid sequence: CASSERGSNEKLFF. The chain couples TRBV2 to TRBJ1-4, with D maybe TRBD1 (5 bases). Germline lookup yields CDR1 SNHLY and CDR2 FYNNEI. Trimming removed 3 bases at V and 4 bases at J, with 9 bases between. This CDR3 comprises 14 residues.

A few counts support this clone. J is TRBJ1-4 and V is TRBV4-1; TRBD1 aligns across 8 bases. Germline V gene sequence: CDR1 MGHRA, CDR2 YSYEKL. The CDR3 contains 21 residues. Germline trimming cut 0 bases from V and 1 base from J; bases unmatched to any gene: 16. In DNA form, the CDR3 reads TGCGCCAGCAGCCAAGATGGGGGGGTCGGACAGGGACTGGGAACTAATGAAAAACTGTTTTTT. It yields the protein CASSQDGGVGQGLGTNEKLFF.

V is TRBV18 and J is TRBJ1-4, with D maybe TRBD1 (5 bases). Trimming shortened V by 4 bases and J by 5 bases, and 14 bases separated the two germline ends. This CDR3 contains 15 residues. Germline V gene data show CDR1 as KGHSH and CDR2 as LQKENI. CDR3 DNA sequence: TGTGCCAGCTCACTAACCTCAGGGAGAAATGAAAAACTGTTTTTT. Translating it yields CASSLTSGRNEKLFF. Drawing the rest from reference TRBV18 and TRBJ1-4, the complete variable domain is NAGVMQNPRHLVRRRGQEARLRCSPMKGHSHVYWYRQLPEEGLKFMVYLQKENIIDESGMPKERFSAEFPKEGPSILRIQQVVRGDSAAYFCASSLTSGRNEKLFFGSGTQLSVL.

CDR3: CASSQDGNRETQYF. CDR3 coding DNA: TGTGCCAGCAGCCAGGACGGCAATCGGGAGACCCAGTACTTC. The gene calls are TRBV3-1 (or the pseudogene TRBV3-2) and TRBJ2-5; unclear D gene. The germline V gene encodes CDR1 LGHDT and CDR2 YNNKEL (reference sequence). V dropped 3 bases and J dropped 5 bases, with 13 bases sitting between them. This CDR3 comprises 14 residues.

This chain uses TRBV15 with TRBJ2-5; 13 nucleotides agree with TRBD2. The CDR3 runs 21 residues. From germline, CDR1 is LNHNV and CDR2 YYDKDF (reference sequence). J gave up 4 bases and V 0 bases, and 17 bases lay outside the gene matches. DNA for the CDR3: TGTGCCACCAGCAGAGATCGGTTCTGGGGACTAGCGGGGCCCAGGGCAGAGACCCAGTACTTC. This codes for CATSRDRFWGLAGPRAETQYF.